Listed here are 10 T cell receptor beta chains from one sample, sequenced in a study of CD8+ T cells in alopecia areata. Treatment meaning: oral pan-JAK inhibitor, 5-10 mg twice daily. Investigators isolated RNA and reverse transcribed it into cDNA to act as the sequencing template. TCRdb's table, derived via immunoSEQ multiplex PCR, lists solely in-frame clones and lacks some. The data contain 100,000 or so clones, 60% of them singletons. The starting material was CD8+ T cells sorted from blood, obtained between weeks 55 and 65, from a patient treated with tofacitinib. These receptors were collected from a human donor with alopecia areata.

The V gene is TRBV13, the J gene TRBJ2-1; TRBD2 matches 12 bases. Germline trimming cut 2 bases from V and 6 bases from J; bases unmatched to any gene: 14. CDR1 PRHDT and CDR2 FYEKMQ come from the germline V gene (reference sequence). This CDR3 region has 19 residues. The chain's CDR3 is CASSLHSQFLAGGSNEQFF. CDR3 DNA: TGTGCCAGCAGCTTACACTCCCAATTCCTAGCGGGGGGGAGCAATGAGCAGTTCTTC. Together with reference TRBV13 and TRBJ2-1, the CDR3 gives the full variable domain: AAGVIQSPRHLIKEKRETATLKCYPIPRHDTVYWYQQGPGQDPQFLISFYEKMQSDKGSIPDRFSAQQFSDYHSELNMSSLELGDSALYFCASSLHSQFLAGGSNEQFFGPGTRLTVL.

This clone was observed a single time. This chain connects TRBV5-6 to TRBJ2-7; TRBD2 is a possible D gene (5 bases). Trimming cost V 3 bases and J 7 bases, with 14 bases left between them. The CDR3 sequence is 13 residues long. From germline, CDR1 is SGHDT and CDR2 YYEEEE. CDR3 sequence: CASSSGLHVEQYF. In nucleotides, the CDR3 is TGTGCCAGCAGCTCCGGACTTCACGTGGAGCAGTACTTC.

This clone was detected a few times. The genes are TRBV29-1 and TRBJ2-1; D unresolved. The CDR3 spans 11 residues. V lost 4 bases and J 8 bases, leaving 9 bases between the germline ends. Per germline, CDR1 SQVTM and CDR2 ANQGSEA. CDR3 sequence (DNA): TGCAGCGTTGCAGGTAACTATGAGCAGTTCTTC. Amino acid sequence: CSVAGNYEQFF.

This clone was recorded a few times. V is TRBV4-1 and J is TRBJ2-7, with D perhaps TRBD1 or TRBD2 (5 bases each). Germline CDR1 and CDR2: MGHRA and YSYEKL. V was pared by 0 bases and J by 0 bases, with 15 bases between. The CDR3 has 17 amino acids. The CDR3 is CASSQDLGGPISYEQYF. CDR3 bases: TGCGCCAGCAGCCAAGACCTTGGGGGTCCGATCTCCTACGAGCAGTACTTC.

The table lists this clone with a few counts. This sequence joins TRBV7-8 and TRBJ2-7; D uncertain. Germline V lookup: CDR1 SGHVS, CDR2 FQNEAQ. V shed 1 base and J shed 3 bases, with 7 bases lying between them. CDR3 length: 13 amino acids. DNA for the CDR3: TGTGCCAGCAGCTTAGGGAGTGTCTACGAGCAGTACTTC. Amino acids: CASSLGSVYEQYF.

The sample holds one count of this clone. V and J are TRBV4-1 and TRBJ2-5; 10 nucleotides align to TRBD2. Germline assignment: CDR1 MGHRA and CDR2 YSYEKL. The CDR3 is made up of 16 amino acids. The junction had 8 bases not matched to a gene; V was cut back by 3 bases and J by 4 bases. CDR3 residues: CASSHPLAGGSETQYF. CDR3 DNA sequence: TGCGCCAGCAGCCACCCATTAGCGGGGGGATCAGAGACCCAGTACTTC.

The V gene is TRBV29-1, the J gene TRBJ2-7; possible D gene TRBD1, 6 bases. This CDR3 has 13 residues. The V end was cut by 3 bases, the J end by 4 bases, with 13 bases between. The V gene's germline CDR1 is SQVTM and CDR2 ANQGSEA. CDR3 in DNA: TGCAGCGTTGATTTCGGGGACACATACGAGCAGTACTTC. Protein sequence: CSVDFGDTYEQYF.

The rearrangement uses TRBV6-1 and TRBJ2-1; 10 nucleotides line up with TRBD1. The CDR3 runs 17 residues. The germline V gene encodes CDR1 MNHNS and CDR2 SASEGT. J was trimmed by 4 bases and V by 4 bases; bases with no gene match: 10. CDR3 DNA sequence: TGTGCCAGCAGTGGGTCTCCCGGGACAGGGGTGTACAATGAGCAGTTCTTC. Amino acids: CASSGSPGTGVYNEQFF.

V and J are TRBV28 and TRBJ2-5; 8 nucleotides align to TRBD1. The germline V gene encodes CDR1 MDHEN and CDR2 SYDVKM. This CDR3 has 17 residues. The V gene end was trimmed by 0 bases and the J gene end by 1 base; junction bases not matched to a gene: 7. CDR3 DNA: TGTGCCAGCAGTTTATGGCCCCCCGACAGGGGCCAAGAGACCCAGTACTTC. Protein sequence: CASSLWPPDRGQETQYF.

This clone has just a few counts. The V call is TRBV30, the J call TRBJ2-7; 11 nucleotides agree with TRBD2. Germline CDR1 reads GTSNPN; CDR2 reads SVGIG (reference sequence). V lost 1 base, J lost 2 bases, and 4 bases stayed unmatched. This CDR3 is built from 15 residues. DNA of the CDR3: TGTGCCTGGAGTGCACTAGCGGGGGCCACCTACGAGCAGTACTTC. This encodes CAWSALAGATYEQYF.